These 23 T cell receptor beta chains were sequenced from one sample in a study of vaccination and CD4 T cells after COVID-19 (dated 2022 in TCRdb). The treatment or condition label for this specimen denotes: roughly 10-day PBMC culture with coronavirus spike peptide pools or control peptides (ViraFEST assay). No antigens are known for them. Library preparation employed PCR. This sample was sequenced with an Illumina iSeq 100. DNA from cultured CD4+ T cells underwent TCR sequencing with the Oncomine TCR Beta short-read assay at the Johns Hopkins FTIC core. Starting from the raw public reads, TCRdb applied fastp trimming at Q25, assembled clones with MiXCR and retained in-frame beta chains. For every CDR3 protein sequence, its rows merge into one entry that carries the most common genes and DNA. The table for this sample lists about 15,000 distinct CDR3 sequences; 73% of them were counted only once. The biggest ten clones account for roughly 11% of the sample.

Sequences were obtained from CD4+ T cells from blood, cultured in vitro. The receptors were sampled from a human donor who had recovered from COVID-19.

The V call is TRBV4-1, the J call TRBJ1-5; the match to TRBD1 covers 8 bases. CDR1 and CDR2 from the germline V gene are MGHRA and YSYEKL. The V segment lost 1 base and the J segment 9 bases; nucleotides outside the gene matches: 11. The CDR3 sequence is 16 residues long. The CDR3 protein is CASSQAETGEGRPQHF. The CDR3 nucleotides read TGCGCCAGCAGCCAAGCGGAGACAGGGGAGGGCCGGCCCCAGCATTTT.

This sequence joins TRBV30 and TRBJ1-2, with unresolved D. Trimming pared 3 bases from V and 0 bases from J, leaving 8 bases between. Germline V gene lookup returns CDR1 GTSNPN and CDR2 SVGIG (reference sequence). The CDR3 spans 13 residues. The CDR3 region is CAWRIHTNYGYTF. The DNA for the CDR3 is TGTGCCTGGAGGATACACACTAACTATGGCTACACCTTC.

V usage is TRBV5-5 and J usage is TRBJ1-5; D possibly corresponds to TRBD1 (5 bases). Germline V gene sequence: CDR1 SGHKS, CDR2 YYEKEE (reference sequence). V lost 4 bases and J 1 base, leaving 18 bases between the germline ends. The length of the CDR3 is 17 residues. CDR3 sequence: CASSLNMGGGSNQPQHF. In DNA form, the CDR3 reads TGTGCCAGCAGCCTAAATATGGGGGGAGGCAGCAATCAGCCCCAGCATTTT.

This clonotype occurred a few times. The genes are TRBV7-2 and TRBJ2-7, with TRBD2 matching over 7 bases. The CDR3 length is 16 residues. Per the germline V gene, CDR1 is SGHTA and CDR2 is FQGNSA. Losses at the gene ends were 1 base for V and 0 bases for J; bases not matched to a gene: 6. The CDR3 here is CASSLGPAGSSYEQYF. As DNA, the CDR3 is TGTGCCAGCAGCTTAGGGCCAGCGGGAAGCTCCTACGAGCAGTACTTC.

V and J are TRBV20-1 and TRBJ1-5; a weak D match, TRBD1 (5 bases). Trimming took off 6 bases at V and 4 bases at J, with 16 bases between the two ends. CDR3 length: 14 amino acids. Germline CDR1 reads DFQATT; CDR2 reads SNEGSKA (reference sequence). Here the CDR3 reads CSANLRVSNQPQHF. The CDR3 DNA reads TGCAGTGCCAACCTCAGGGTGTCGAATCAGCCCCAGCATTTT.

CDR3: CASSRSTVGDEQYF. The CDR3 nucleotides read TGTGCCAGCAGCCGCTCGACCGTCGGGGACGAGCAGTACTTC. The chain has TRBV7-9 and TRBJ2-7; D may be TRBD2 (5 bases). Germline lookup yields CDR1 SEHNR and CDR2 FQNEAQ (reference sequence). Between the trimmed V and J ends, which lost 5 bases and 5 bases, there was a span of 16 bases. The CDR3 runs to 14 residues.

By share, this clonotype counts as medium-sized. The V and J genes are TRBV5-4 and TRBJ1-3; no firm D call. The V gene lost 5 bases and the J gene lost 3 bases, with 9 bases spanning the gap. Germline CDR1 and CDR2: SGHNT and YYREEE (reference sequence). This CDR3 has 13 residues. CDR3 region: CASRSANGNTIYF. The CDR3 DNA follows: TGTGCCAGCAGGTCGGCAAATGGAAACACCATATATTTT. The full variable domain, completed using reference TRBV5-4 and TRBJ1-3, is ETGVTQSPTHLIKTRGQQVTLRCSSQSGHNTVSWYQQALGQGPQFIFQYYREEENGRGNFPPRFSGLQFPNYSSELNVNALELDDSALYLCASRSANGNTIYFGEGSWLTVV.

The chain combines TRBV27 with TRBJ1-2; D remains unclear. Trimming removed 5 bases from V and 0 bases from J, with 7 bases in between. The CDR3 is 13 residues long. Germline V lookup: CDR1 MNHEY, CDR2 SMNVEV (reference sequence). The CDR3 bases are TGTGCCAGCAGTAATACGGCTAACTATGGCTACACCTTC. Amino acid sequence: CASSNTANYGYTF.

This sequence joins TRBV7-2 and TRBJ2-5; perhaps TRBD2 as D (5 bases). Trimming cost V 4 bases and J 2 bases, with 14 bases left between them. The CDR3 totals 15 residues. CDR1 and CDR2 (germline): SGHTA, FQGNSA. CDR3 amino acids: CASSSPGSAQETQYF. DNA for the CDR3: TGTGCCAGCAGCTCGCCGGGTAGCGCTCAAGAGACCCAGTACTTC.

The CDR3 loop is CASGRHYGYTF. The CDR3 coding sequence is TGTGCCAGCGGCCGCCACTATGGCTACACCTTC. This chain links TRBV6-1 with TRBJ1-2; D gene ambiguous. CDR1 is MNHNS and CDR2 is SASEGT in the germline V gene. The CDR3 totals 11 residues. The V and J ends lost 8 bases and 3 bases respectively, with 7 bases between them.

This clonotype was detected only once. The chain employs TRBV20-1 and TRBJ2-4; D remains unclear. V lost 3 bases and J lost 5, with 14 bases in between. The length of the CDR3 is 14 residues. Germline CDR1 reads DFQATT; CDR2 reads SNEGSKA (reference sequence). CDR3 amino acids: CSARALHIENIQYF. The CDR3 DNA sequence: TGCAGTGCTAGGGCCCTGCATATAGAAAACATTCAGTACTTC.

This rearrangement joins TRBV7-8 to TRBJ1-5, with TRBD1 matching 7 bases. The CDR3 totals 15 residues. The junction had 10 bases not matched to a gene; V was cut back by 4 bases and J by 7 bases. Germline-derived CDR1 and CDR2 are SGHVS and FQNEAQ. The CDR3: CASSSGGQAGQPQHF. The CDR3 bases are TGTGCCAGCAGCTCTGGAGGACAGGCTGGCCAGCCCCAGCATTTT. Based on the CDR3 plus reference TRBV7-8 and TRBJ1-5, the full variable domain is GAGVSQSPRYKVAKRGQDVALRCDPISGHVSLFWYQQALGQGPEFLTYFQNEAQLDKSGLPSDRFFAERPEGSVSTLKIQRTQQEDSAVYLCASSSGGQAGQPQHFGDGTRLSIL.

The V call is TRBV24-1, the J call TRBJ2-1; D is perhaps TRBD2 (6 bases). This CDR3 is 15 amino acids long. Germline values: CDR1 KGHDR, CDR2 SFDVKD. V was cut by 4 bases and J by 9 bases, with 18 bases left in between. CDR3 in amino acids: CATSDPGPTGGEQFF. The CDR3 region has the DNA TGTGCCACCAGTGACCCCGGACCGACCGGGGGTGAGCAGTTCTTC.

This chain joins TRBV23-1 and TRBJ1-2; 7 positions match TRBD1. TRBV23-1 qualifies as an ORF whose function is uncertain. The CDR3 has 16 amino acids. J lost 2 bases, V lost 9 bases, and 15 bases had no gene match. The CDR3: CARRSGQHLFNYGYTF. The CDR3, as DNA: TGCGCCAGGAGATCGGGACAGCATTTATTCAACTATGGCTACACCTTC.

J is TRBJ1-5 and V is TRBV24-1, with 7 bases identical to TRBD1. Trimming took 7 bases from V and 6 from J; bases not matched to a gene: 5. CDR1 and CDR2 from the germline V gene are KGHDR and SFDVKD. The CDR3 length is 13 residues. The CDR3 nucleotides are TGTGCCACCAGCAGACAGGGCGGTCAGCCCCAGCATTTT. Its protein is CATSRQGGQPQHF.

The V and J genes are TRBV20-1 and TRBJ2-3; TRBD2 matches 7 bases. V dropped 6 bases and J dropped 2; count of bases not matched to a gene: 8. CDR3 length equals 14 residues. Germline assignment: CDR1 DFQATT and CDR2 SNEGSKA (reference sequence). The CDR3 loop is CSAQNRDYTDTQYF. The CDR3 DNA follows: TGCAGTGCACAGAACCGGGACTACACAGATACGCAGTATTTT.

The chain joins TRBV20-1 to TRBJ1-5; tentatively, D is TRBD1 (5 bases). CDR3 size: 14 residues. V was pared by 5 bases and J by 4 bases, with 15 bases between. Germline-derived CDR1 and CDR2 are DFQATT and SNEGSKA (reference sequence). This chain's CDR3 is CSAAGTVRNQPQHF. DNA for the CDR3: TGCAGTGCTGCCGGGACCGTCAGAAATCAGCCCCAGCATTTT.

The chain is built from TRBV28 and TRBJ2-1, with D possibly matching TRBD2 (5 bases). Germline V gives CDR1 MDHEN, CDR2 SYDVKM. There are 12 residues in the CDR3. V was cut by 6 bases and J by 7 bases, with 10 bases left in between. Written as DNA, the CDR3 is TGTGCCAGCAGCTTAACTAGTAATGAGCAGTTCTTC. It encodes CASSLTSNEQFF.

This clonotype came up a few times. The chain joins TRBV7-9 to TRBJ2-7, with D unresolved. The germline V and J ends were trimmed by 1 base and 5 bases, with 6 bases remaining between them. The CDR3 has 12 amino acids. CDR1 is SEHNR and CDR2 is FQNEAQ in the germline V gene (reference sequence). The CDR3 DNA is TGTGCCAGCAGCTTAGTGGACGACGAGCAGTACTTC. Its translation is CASSLVDDEQYF.

This sequence joins TRBV20-1 and TRBJ1-5, with D unresolved. V was pared by 6 bases and J by 1 base, with 7 bases between. Germline V CDR1 and CDR2: DFQATT, SNEGSKA (reference sequence). The CDR3 runs to 12 residues. The CDR3 here is CSATDSNQPQHF. The CDR3 bases are TGCAGTGCCACGGACAGCAATCAGCCCCAGCATTTT.

A few counts support this clonotype. The chain combines TRBV20-1 with TRBJ1-5; D might be TRBD1 (6 bases). V was pared by 4 bases and J by 0 bases, with 22 bases between. Germline CDR1 is DFQATT and CDR2 is SNEGSKA (reference sequence). The CDR3 has 18 amino acids. For the CDR3, the DNA is TGCAGTGCTACCCAACAGGGAAAGGGGCCGTATAGCAATCAGCCCCAGCATTTT. This gives the protein CSATQQGKGPYSNQPQHF.

This clonotype came up once. The chain couples TRBV6-1 to TRBJ1-1, with D unclear. This CDR3 is built from 13 residues. Per the germline V gene, CDR1 is MNHNS and CDR2 is SASEGT. V shed 6 bases and J shed 2 bases, with 10 bases lying between them. CDR3 nucleotide sequence: TGTGCCAGCAGCGGTGACCGAAACACTGAAGCTTTCTTT. Encoded protein: CASSGDRNTEAFF.

This clonotype was seen a single time. The gene calls are TRBV7-9 and TRBJ1-2; D uncertain. Germline V gives CDR1 SEHNR, CDR2 FQNEAQ (reference sequence). This CDR3 is built from 13 residues. Trimming stripped 7 bases from V and 8 bases from J, with 17 bases between. CDR3 nucleotides: TGTGCCAGCAACACCAAGCCAAGCGGGGGCTACACCTTC. Its translation: CASNTKPSGGYTF.